Listed below are T cell receptor beta chains from one sample, sequenced in a study of T cell responses to AZD1222 COVID-19 vaccine. Repertoires were generated with immunoSEQ multiplex PCR, while TCRdb's copy carries only in-frame clones and drops some. The sample lists approximately 140,000 clones; more than 85% were seen once. The sequenced sample was peripheral blood, obtained 28 days after the second AZD1222 dose. The origin of the receptors is an adult who received the AZD1222 COVID-19 vaccine. The CDR3 runs from the conserved cysteine through the conserved F or W. D genes are given only for firm matches. Clone sizes are given selectively: once, few, many, or a class where the clone is expanded.

clone_size	d_call	v_call	j_call	cdr3_aa	cdr3_nt
-	-	TRBV5-1	TRBJ1-1	CASTWTAGGGNTEAFF	TGCGCCAGCACCTGGACAGCAGGAGGAGGGAACACTGAAGCTTTCTTT
-	-	TRBV28	TRBJ2-2	CASSSPGHTGELFF	TGTGCCAGCAGTTCCCCGGGACACACCGGGGAGCTGTTTTTT
once	-	TRBV6-2/TRBV6-3	TRBJ2-1	CASSPHSTDYNEQFF	TGTGCCAGCAGTCCCCACTCGACAGATTACAATGAGCAGTTCTTC
-	TRBD2	TRBV5-4	TRBJ2-3	CASSLPSGRPDTQYF	TGTGCCAGCAGCTTACCTAGCGGGAGGCCCGATACGCAGTATTTT
once	TRBD1	TRBV7-2	TRBJ1-2	CASRAYGQGGYYGYTF	TGTGCCAGCAGAGCTTATGGTCAGGGGGGGTATTATGGCTACACCTTC
-	TRBD2	TRBV7-2	TRBJ2-3	CASSQASGRGDTQYF	TGTGCCAGCAGCCAGGCTAGCGGGCGGGGAGATACGCAGTATTTT
-	-	TRBV6-5	TRBJ1-1	CASRPAGMGIVEAFF	TGTGCCAGCAGACCGGCAGGGATGGGAATTGTTGAAGCTTTCTTT
few	TRBD1	TRBV5-1	TRBJ1-2	CASSLEAGGGYTF	TGCGCCAGCAGCTTGGAGGCAGGGGGAGGCTACACCTTC
-	-	TRBV7-2	TRBJ1-1	CASSSGQNTEAFF	TGTGCCAGCAGCTCCGGACAGAACACTGAAGCTTTCTTT
-	TRBD1	TRBV11-2	TRBJ1-2	CASSYTGQGAQKGYTF	TGTGCCAGCAGCTATACGGGACAGGGGGCTCAAAAAGGCTACACCTTC
-	-	TRBV7-9	TRBJ2-1	CASSLIGGEQFF	TGTGCCAGCAGCTTAATAGGGGGTGAGCAGTTCTTC
-	TRBD1	TRBV19	TRBJ2-7	CASGDRGGDWRGQYF	TGTGCCAGTGGAGACAGGGGTGGTGATTGGCGCGGGCAGTACTTC
-	TRBD2	TRBV5-1	TRBJ2-1	CASSATSGGLYNEQFF	TGCGCCAGCAGCGCTACCAGCGGGGGCCTTTACAATGAGCAGTTCTTC
-	TRBD1	TRBV5-6	TRBJ2-7	CASSLGTGNYEQYF	TGTGCCAGCAGCTTGGGGACAGGGAACTACGAGCAGTACTTC
once	-	TRBV28	TRBJ1-5	CASSLTGFSYSNQPQHF	TGTGCCAGCAGTTTAACAGGGTTCTCCTATAGCAATCAGCCCCAGCATTTT
-	-	TRBV27	TRBJ2-7	CASSLGRAYEQYF	TGTGCCAGCAGTTTGGGCAGGGCCTACGAGCAGTACTTC
-	-	TRBV5-8	TRBJ2-1	CASSLEIGIKQFF	TGTGCCAGCAGCTTGGAGATCGGAATTAAGCAGTTCTTC
once	TRBD2	TRBV19	TRBJ2-1	CASSSGLAGSSYNEQFF	TGTGCCAGTAGCTCGGGACTAGCGGGGAGCTCCTACAATGAGCAGTTCTTC
-	-	TRBV7-8	TRBJ1-6	CASSRDQGAPLHF	TGTGCCAGCAGCCGTGACCAGGGCGCACCCCTCCACTTT
-	TRBD2	TRBV27	TRBJ2-1	CASSLGLAGYNEQFF	TGTGCCAGCAGTTTGGGACTAGCGGGTTACAATGAGCAGTTCTTC
-	-	TRBV29-1	TRBJ2-1	CSVLDRRAYNEQFF	TGCAGCGTACTGGACAGGAGGGCCTACAATGAGCAGTTCTTC
-	-	TRBV5-1	TRBJ1-2	CASSLDAAGVGYTF	TGCGCCAGCAGCTTGGATGCGGCAGGAGTTGGCTACACCTTC
once	-	TRBV29-1	TRBJ2-7	CSAGHSTYEQYF	TGCAGCGCGGGACACTCAACCTACGAGCAGTACTTC
once	TRBD2	TRBV19	TRBJ2-2	CASSNSGSGELFF	TGTGCCAGTAGTAATAGCGGGAGCGGGGAGCTGTTTTTT
-	-	TRBV19	TRBJ2-7	CASSYSGYEQYF	TGTGCCAGTAGTTACAGTGGGTACGAGCAGTACTTC
-	TRBD1	TRBV6-2/TRBV6-3	TRBJ2-7	CASSQLTGGSVREQYF	TGTGCCAGCAGCCAACTAACAGGGGGCTCTGTCAGAGAGCAGTACTTC
-	TRBD1	TRBV14	TRBJ1-6	CASSRQGVLLHF	TGTGCCAGCAGCCGACAGGGAGTCCTCCTCCACTTT
-	-	TRBV20-1	TRBJ1-6	CSASPGGSRSPLHF	TGCAGTGCTAGTCCTGGGGGCAGCCGGTCACCCCTCCACTTT
-	-	TRBV14	TRBJ2-1	CASSQDPQGMNEQFF	TGTGCCAGCAGCCAAGATCCGCAGGGTATGAATGAGCAGTTCTTC
-	TRBD1	TRBV2	TRBJ1-3	CAINIRTGLSGNTIYF	TGTGCCATCAACATCAGGACAGGTCTCTCTGGAAACACCATATATTTT
-	TRBD2	TRBV15	TRBJ2-3	CATSRGGTSGTDTQYF	TGTGCCACCAGCAGAGGAGGGACTAGCGGCACAGATACGCAGTATTTT
once	TRBD1	TRBV10-2	TRBJ1-1	CASRRDRGAEAFF	TGCGCCAGCAGGAGGGACAGGGGCGCTGAAGCTTTCTTT
-	TRBD1	TRBV9	TRBJ2-1	CASSGYRGHEQFF	TGTGCCAGCAGCGGATACAGGGGCCATGAGCAGTTCTTC